This passage covers 25 T cell receptor beta chains from one sample sequenced in a study of response to subunit inactivated influenza vaccine. TCRdb independently ran MiXCR on the RT-PCR reads; one entry per CDR3 protein. The sample lists around 600,000 distinct CDR3 sequences; about 11% were seen once. The same data also went into a second study, on T cells expressing NK-cell markers. From that paper: Template switching by 5'RACE with UMIs generated the TCR beta cDNA.

The material sequenced was PBMCs from blood, taken on the day of vaccination. Every receptor here comes from a man in his fifties who received an inactivated influenza vaccine.

The chain carries TRBV7-6 and TRBJ1-4; TRBD1 matches 7 bases. Germline V gene lookup returns CDR1 SGHVS and CDR2 FNYEAQ. This CDR3 comprises 18 residues. After removal of 2 bases from V and 5 bases from J, the junction contained 14 bases not matched to a gene. CDR3 region: CASSLQESLGTENEKLFF. DNA for the CDR3: TGTGCCAGCAGCTTACAAGAGTCTCTTGGGACAGAGAATGAAAAACTGTTTTTT.

The rearrangement joins TRBV20-1 to TRBJ1-1, with 7 bases fitting TRBD1. Germline V gene lookup returns CDR1 DFQATT and CDR2 SNEGSKA (reference sequence). J gave up 7 bases and V 3 bases, and 8 bases lay outside the gene matches. The CDR3 loop spans 13 amino acids. This chain's CDR3 is CSARQGGFGEAFF. The CDR3 nucleotides are TGCAGTGCTAGGCAGGGGGGGTTTGGTGAAGCTTTCTTT.

The V call is TRBV7-9, the J call TRBJ2-2; D is possibly TRBD2 (6 bases). Trimming shortened V by 4 bases and J by 1 base, and 13 bases separated the two germline ends. The CDR3 has 16 amino acids. The germline gives CDR1 SEHNR, CDR2 FQNEAQ (reference sequence). This CDR3 is CASSYRGGLNTGELFF. The CDR3 nucleotides are TGTGCCAGCAGCTACCGGGGAGGCTTGAACACCGGGGAGCTGTTTTTT.

This clonotype has just a few counts. The chain recombines TRBV28 with TRBJ1-2; 9 bases line up with TRBD1. Germline-derived CDR1 and CDR2 are MDHEN and SYDVKM. The CDR3 is 13 amino acids. V shed 6 bases, J shed 6 bases, and the junction held 5 bases outside the gene matches. The CDR3 loop is CASSIQGAHGYTF. CDR3 in DNA: TGTGCCAGCAGCATACAGGGGGCTCATGGCTACACCTTC.

In its sample, this clonotype was seen many times. V usage is TRBV7-2 and J usage is TRBJ2-2; TRBD1 might be the D (5 bases). V lost 5 bases to trimming and J lost 7 bases, with 11 bases between them. The CDR3 extends over 13 amino acids. Germline assignment: CDR1 SGHTA and CDR2 FQGNSA. The CDR3 loop reads CASSTREHGELFF. The CDR3 DNA is TGTGCCAGCAGCACCAGGGAACACGGGGAGCTGTTTTTT.

For this clonotype: A much bigger clone sits one base away, suggesting this may be a read error. Since no conserved phenylalanine or tryptophan closes the CDR3, a read error is the likely cause. The rearrangement links TRBV10-3 to TRBJ2-5, with a weak D call TRBD2 (5 bases). From germline, CDR1 is ENHRY and CDR2 SYGVKD. V dropped 8 bases and J dropped 2 bases, with 12 bases sitting between them. The CDR3 is 13 residues long. CDR3: CAIGERQQETQYL. The CDR3 DNA reads as TGTGCCATCGGGGAGAGACAACAAGAGACCCAGTACCTC.

V usage is TRBV7-9 and J usage is TRBJ2-7; maybe TRBD2 (7 bases). The V gene's germline CDR1 is SEHNR and CDR2 FQNEAQ (reference sequence). This CDR3 region has 17 residues. The V and J ends lost 5 bases and 1 base respectively, with 21 bases between them. The CDR3 region is CASSLSPGGGGSYEQYF. In DNA, the CDR3 is TGTGCCAGCAGCCTGTCCCCGGGGGGCGGGGGTTCCTACGAGCAGTACTTC.

The chain uses TRBV6-5 and TRBJ1-1, with 9 bases aligning to TRBD1. The CDR3 extends over 17 amino acids. Germline CDR1 MNHEY, CDR2 SVGAGI. The junction had 15 bases not matched to a gene; V was cut back by 2 bases and J by 8 bases. The CDR3 sequence: CASSYGTVYRGQLEAFF. CDR3 sequence (DNA): TGTGCCAGCAGTTACGGAACTGTATACAGGGGGCAGTTAGAAGCTTTCTTT.

The V and J genes are TRBV7-2 and TRBJ2-5; no definite D call. The length of the CDR3 is 14 residues. V dropped 2 bases and J dropped 5 bases, with 12 bases sitting between them. CDR1 is SGHTA, CDR2 FQGNSA, per germline. For the CDR3, the DNA is TGTGCCAGCAGCTTATCGGCGATTAGGGAGACCCAGTACTTC. It yields the protein CASSLSAIRETQYF.

This clonotype occurred many times. CDR3 nucleotides: TGTGCCATCGGACCGAGGGGGGGTTTAAAAGAGCAGTTCTTC. It is translated as CAIGPRGGLKEQFF. The chain links TRBV10-3 to TRBJ2-1, with D maybe TRBD2 (7 bases). There are 14 residues in the CDR3. V gave up 8 bases and J gave up 10 bases, with 21 bases separating them. Germline V gene sequence: CDR1 ENHRY, CDR2 SYGVKD.

Concerning this clonotype: Because the CDR3 is missing its conserved closing phenylalanine or tryptophan, this is likely a read error. This chain joins TRBV5-1 and TRBJ2-7; 7 positions match TRBD1. CDR3 length equals 14 residues. J gave up 1 base and V 5 bases, and 6 bases lay outside the gene matches. Germline V gives CDR1 SGHRS, CDR2 YFSETQ. CDR3 protein: CASSPGTESYEQYY. As DNA, the CDR3 is TGCGCCAGCAGTCCCGGGACAGAATCCTACGAGCAGTACTAC.

This chain joins TRBV12-3 or TRBV12-4 and TRBJ2-3; D may match TRBD1 or TRBD2 (7 bases each). This CDR3 has 16 amino acids. Between the trimmed V and J ends, which lost 6 bases and 1 base, there was a span of 17 bases. The CDR3 nucleotides read TGTGCCAGCAGCTACAGCCCAGGGGGGGGCACAGATACGCAGTATTTT. It is translated as CASSYSPGGGTDTQYF.

This clonotype showed up many times. The rearrangement uses TRBV4-1 and TRBJ2-1; D not certain. The CDR3 length is 11 residues. The V and J ends lost 6 bases and 4 bases respectively, with 4 bases between them. Per germline, CDR1 MGHRA and CDR2 YSYEKL. CDR3 in amino acids: CASRLYNEQFF. The CDR3 DNA follows: TGCGCCAGCAGACTTTACAATGAGCAGTTCTTC.

This clonotype was seen a handful of times. The chain links TRBV10-3 to TRBJ2-7; the D gene could be TRBD1 or TRBD2 (5 bases each). Trimming left V 6 bases short and J 1 base short, with 16 bases between. The CDR3 totals 15 residues. CDR1 is ENHRY and CDR2 is SYGVKD in the germline V gene. The CDR3 DNA reads as TGTGCCATCAGCCCTGGGGACCGGGAATCCTACGAGCAGTACTTC. Translating gives CAISPGDRESYEQYF.

The V and J genes are TRBV12-3 or TRBV12-4 and TRBJ2-5, with TRBD2 as a possible D gene (6 bases). Trimming stripped 6 bases from V and 2 bases from J, with 16 bases between. This CDR3 has 15 residues. The CDR3 protein is CASSNRETLQETQYF. CDR3 DNA sequence: TGTGCCAGCAGCAACCGGGAGACCCTACAAGAGACCCAGTACTTC.

In its sample, this clonotype was seen a few times. The chain links TRBV5-1 to TRBJ1-2, with D possibly matching TRBD1 (5 bases). The CDR3 runs 15 residues. V lost 3 bases and J 6 bases, leaving 18 bases between the germline ends. Germline CDR1 SGHRS, CDR2 YFSETQ. The CDR3 protein is CASSSDGTAFNGYTF. DNA for the CDR3: TGCGCCAGCAGCTCCGATGGGACCGCCTTTAATGGCTACACCTTC.

This clonotype has only a few counts. The chain links TRBV14 to TRBJ2-2, with D unresolved. CDR1 SGHDN and CDR2 FVKESK come from the germline V gene. The V end lost 5 bases, the J end lost 5 bases, and 9 bases lay between the germline ends. The CDR3 is 13 amino acids. This CDR3 is CASSAIWTGELFF. In nucleotides, the CDR3 is TGTGCCAGCAGCGCAATTTGGACCGGGGAGCTGTTTTTT.

This clonotype was detected many times. The rearrangement joins TRBV14 to TRBJ1-4; D uncertain. Trimming shortened V by 4 bases and J by 10 bases, and 13 bases separated the two germline ends. CDR1 and CDR2 from the germline V gene are SGHDN and FVKESK. The CDR3 is made up of 13 amino acids. CDR3 residues: CASSLGPAGKLFF. In nucleotides, the CDR3 is TGTGCCAGCAGCCTCGGACCCGCTGGAAAACTGTTTTTT.

This clonotype was observed a handful of times. V and J are TRBV5-6 and TRBJ1-4; D uncertain. Trimming cost V 0 bases and J 11 bases, with 11 bases left between them. Germline loops: CDR1 SGHDT, CDR2 YYEEEE. CDR3 length equals 13 residues. The CDR3: CASSLGPRGKLFF. The CDR3 DNA follows: TGTGCCAGCAGCTTGGGCCCGAGAGGGAAACTGTTTTTT.

The chain uses TRBV24-1 and TRBJ2-1, with unresolved D. V dropped 0 bases and J dropped 8 bases, with 7 bases sitting between them. The germline gives CDR1 KGHDR, CDR2 SFDVKD. The CDR3 spans 13 residues. DNA for the CDR3: TGTGCCACCAGTGATTTGGGTTGGGATGAGCAGTTCTTC. This gives the protein CATSDLGWDEQFF.

The chain is built from TRBV11-2 and TRBJ2-7; tentative D call: TRBD1 (5 bases). Germline values: CDR1 SGHAT, CDR2 FQNNGV. This CDR3 has 15 amino acids. Trimming took 5 bases from V and 6 from J, leaving 20 bases between them. Written as DNA, the CDR3 is TGTGCCAGCAGCCAACCTTGGGGCAGGGCCCTCGAGCAGTACTTC. It translates to CASSQPWGRALEQYF.

This clonotype showed up many times. The chain couples TRBV20-1 to TRBJ2-7, with TRBD2 matching over 9 bases. The J segment lost 0 bases and the V segment lost 6 bases, leaving 3 bases of the junction unmatched. From germline, CDR1 is DFQATT and CDR2 SNEGSKA (reference sequence). This CDR3 comprises 13 residues. CDR3 nucleotide sequence: TGCAGTGCCCTAGCGGGGCCCTCCTACGAGCAGTACTTC. Protein: CSALAGPSYEQYF.

V and J are TRBV4-2 and TRBJ1-2; D might be TRBD1 (5 bases). CDR3 length: 14 amino acids. The V end was cut by 1 base, the J end by 7 bases, with 13 bases between. The germline gives CDR1 LGHNA, CDR2 YNFKEQ. The CDR3, as DNA: TGTGCCAGCAGCCAAGTTGTCCAGGGCGGTGGCTACACCTTC. Amino acid sequence: CASSQVVQGGGYTF.

A few counts support this clonotype. V gene TRBV4-3 combines with J gene TRBJ2-1; D remains unclear. The CDR3 is 13 residues long. Germline loops: CDR1 LGHNA, CDR2 YSLEER. Trimming stripped 3 bases from V and 2 bases from J, with 5 bases between. The CDR3 bases are TGCGCCAGCAGCCATGAGACCTACAATGAGCAGTTCTTC. Its protein product is CASSHETYNEQFF.

This clonotype was counted a few times. V is TRBV10-3 and J is TRBJ2-3; D is unclear. The CDR3 has 13 residues. V shed 2 bases and J shed 0 bases, with 3 bases lying between them. Germline lookup yields CDR1 ENHRY and CDR2 SYGVKD. The CDR3 DNA sequence: TGTGCCATCAGTGAGAAGAGCACAGATACGCAGTATTTT. Amino acids: CAISEKSTDTQYF.